This T cell receptor (beta chain) was recorded in a study of shared clonotypes between healthy human individuals. Points from the study as a whole: Sequencing depth was a factor that was expected to affect clonotype sharing among donors.

Several immunoSEQ plates received, in even portions, the genomic DNA of each subset. Data came from immunoSEQ multiplex PCR; TCRdb stores just in-frame clones and leaves some out. The table shows roughly 2,300,000 clones, with around 90% occurring only once. Germline V CDR1 and CDR2: LNHNV, YYDKDF (reference sequence). Trimming shortened V by 5 bases and J by 6 bases, and 22 bases separated the two germline ends. This CDR3 spans 17 amino acids. As to this clone: Its antigen is currently unknown.

The specimen was naive CD4+ T cells from PBMCs. Described subset: CD45RA+ positively selected. The chain has TRBV15 and TRBJ2-2; TRBD1 is a possible D gene (6 bases). This clonotype was sampled from a man between 18 and 35 years old in good health. Some clones in this sample may be carry-over from other donors' samples. DNA for the CDR3: TGTGCCACCAGCGTTACCGGGACACCGGAGGCGGCCGGGGAGCTGTTTTTT. Its translation: CATSVTGTPEAAGELFF.